This T cell receptor beta chain was sequenced in a study of blood T cell repertoires in COVID-19. Across the study: T cells, B-cell-depleted T cells, or PBMCs supplied cDNA or gDNA.

This clone came up a few times. Here immunoSEQ multiplex PCR was the method, and the copy in TCRdb shows in-frame clones only, minus some. The sample records about 200,000 clones, 94% being singletons. The sequence was obtained from a man aged 30 to 45 with COVID-19, enrolled during active disease. Sequenced sample: peripheral blood.

This CDR3 reads CASSDPSRGVYGYTF. The CDR3 region has the DNA TGTGCCAGCAGTGACCCCAGCAGGGGCGTCTATGGCTACACCTTC. The chain uses TRBV6-1 and TRBJ1-2; TRBD1 is a possible D gene (6 bases). CDR1 and CDR2 from the germline V gene are MNHNS and SASEGT. V lost 3 bases to trimming and J lost 4 bases, with 15 bases between them. CDR3 length: 15 amino acids.